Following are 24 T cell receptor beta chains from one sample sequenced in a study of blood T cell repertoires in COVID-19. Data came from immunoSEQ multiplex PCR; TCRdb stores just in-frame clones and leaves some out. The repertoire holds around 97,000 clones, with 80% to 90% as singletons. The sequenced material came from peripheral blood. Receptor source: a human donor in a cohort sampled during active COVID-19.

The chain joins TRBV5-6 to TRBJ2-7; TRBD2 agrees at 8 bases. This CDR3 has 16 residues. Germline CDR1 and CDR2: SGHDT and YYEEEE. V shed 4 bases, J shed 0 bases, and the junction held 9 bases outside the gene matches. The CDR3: CASSRRTSTLSYEQYF. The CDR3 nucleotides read TGTGCCAGCAGCCGAAGGACTAGCACCCTCTCCTACGAGCAGTACTTC.

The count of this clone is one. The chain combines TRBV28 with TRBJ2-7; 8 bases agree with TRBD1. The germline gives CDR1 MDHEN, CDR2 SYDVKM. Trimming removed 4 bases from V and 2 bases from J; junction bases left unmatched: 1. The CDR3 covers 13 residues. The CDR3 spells CASSSTGAYEQYF. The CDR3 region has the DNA TGTGCCAGCAGTTCGACAGGGGCCTACGAGCAGTACTTC.

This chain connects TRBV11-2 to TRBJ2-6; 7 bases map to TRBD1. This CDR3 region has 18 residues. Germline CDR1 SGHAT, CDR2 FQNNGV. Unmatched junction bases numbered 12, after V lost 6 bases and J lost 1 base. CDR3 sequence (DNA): TGTGCCAGCAGGATCCCCTACGAACAGGGGTCTGGGGCCAACGTCCTGACTTTC. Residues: CASRIPYEQGSGANVLTF.

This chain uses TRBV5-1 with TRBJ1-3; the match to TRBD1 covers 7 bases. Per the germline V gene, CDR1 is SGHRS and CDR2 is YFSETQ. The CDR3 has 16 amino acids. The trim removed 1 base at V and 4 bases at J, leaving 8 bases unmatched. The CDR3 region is CASSLSETGTGNTIYF. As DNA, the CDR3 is TGCGCCAGCAGCTTGTCCGAGACAGGGACCGGAAACACCATATATTTT.

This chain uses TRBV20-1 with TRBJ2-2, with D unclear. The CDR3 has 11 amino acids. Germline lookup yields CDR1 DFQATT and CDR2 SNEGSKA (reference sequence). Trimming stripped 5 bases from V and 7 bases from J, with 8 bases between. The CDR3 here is CSAPRYGELFF. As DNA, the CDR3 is TGCAGTGCTCCCCGTTACGGGGAGCTGTTTTTT.

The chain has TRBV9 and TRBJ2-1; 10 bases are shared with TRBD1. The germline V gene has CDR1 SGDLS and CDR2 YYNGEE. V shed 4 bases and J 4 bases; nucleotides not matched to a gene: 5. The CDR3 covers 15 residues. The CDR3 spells CASSNGQGGYNEQFF. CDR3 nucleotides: TGTGCCAGCAGCAACGGACAGGGGGGGTACAATGAGCAGTTCTTC.

The CDR3 DNA follows: TGCGCCAGCAGCCCCCGCGCGGGGGTCGCCTACGAGCAGTACTTC. Translating gives CASSPRAGVAYEQYF. This chain connects TRBV5-1 to TRBJ2-7, with TRBD2 identical over 7 bases. Per germline, CDR1 SGHRS and CDR2 YFSETQ. The ends lost 4 bases at V and 2 bases at J; junction bases unmatched: 9. CDR3 length equals 15 residues.

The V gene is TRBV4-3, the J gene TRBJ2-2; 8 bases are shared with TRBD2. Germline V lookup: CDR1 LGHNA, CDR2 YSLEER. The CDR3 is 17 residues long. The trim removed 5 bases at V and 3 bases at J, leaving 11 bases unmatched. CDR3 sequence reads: CASSGTSSGGYTGELFF. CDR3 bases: TGCGCCAGCAGCGGAACGTCTTCGGGGGGGTACACCGGGGAGCTGTTTTTT.

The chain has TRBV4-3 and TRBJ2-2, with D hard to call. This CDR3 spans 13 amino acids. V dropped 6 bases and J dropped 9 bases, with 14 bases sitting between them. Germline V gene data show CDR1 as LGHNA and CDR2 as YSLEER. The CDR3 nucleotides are TGCGCCAGCAGTCCCGAACACCTTCGGGAGCTGTTTTTT. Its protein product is CASSPEHLRELFF.

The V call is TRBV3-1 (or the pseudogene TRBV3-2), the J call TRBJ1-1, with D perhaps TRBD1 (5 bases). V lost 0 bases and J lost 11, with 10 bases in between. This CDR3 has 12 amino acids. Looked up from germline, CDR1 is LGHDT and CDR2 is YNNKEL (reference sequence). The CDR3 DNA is TGTGCCAGCAGCCAAGAGGGGCCTCGGGCTTTCTTT. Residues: CASSQEGPRAFF.

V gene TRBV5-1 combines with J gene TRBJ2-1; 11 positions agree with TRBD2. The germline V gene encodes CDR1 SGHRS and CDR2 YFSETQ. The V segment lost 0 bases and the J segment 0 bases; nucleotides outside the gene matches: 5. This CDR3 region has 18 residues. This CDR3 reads CASSLEGSGRVSYNEQFF. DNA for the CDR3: TGCGCCAGCAGCTTGGAGGGTAGCGGGAGGGTCTCCTACAATGAGCAGTTCTTC.

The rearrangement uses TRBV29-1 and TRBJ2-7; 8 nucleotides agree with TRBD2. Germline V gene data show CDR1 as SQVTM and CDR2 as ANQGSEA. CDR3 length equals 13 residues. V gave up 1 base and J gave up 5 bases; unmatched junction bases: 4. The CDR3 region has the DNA TGCAGCGTTGAAGGTAGCGGGAACCACGAGCAGTACTTC. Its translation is CSVEGSGNHEQYF.

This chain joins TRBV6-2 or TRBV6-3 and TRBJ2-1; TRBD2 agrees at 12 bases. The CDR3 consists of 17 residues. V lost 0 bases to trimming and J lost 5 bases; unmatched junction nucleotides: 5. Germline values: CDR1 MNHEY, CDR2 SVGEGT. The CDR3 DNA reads TGTGCCAGCAGTTACTCGCGGGCTAGCGGGAGGGACAATGAGCAGTTCTTC. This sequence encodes CASSYSRASGRDNEQFF.

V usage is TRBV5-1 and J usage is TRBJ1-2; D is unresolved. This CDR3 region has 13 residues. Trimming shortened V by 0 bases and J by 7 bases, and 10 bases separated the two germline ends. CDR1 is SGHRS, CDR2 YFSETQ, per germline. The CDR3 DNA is TGCGCCAGCAGCTTGGCCGAGGAGAGTGGCTACACCTTC. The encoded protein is CASSLAEESGYTF.

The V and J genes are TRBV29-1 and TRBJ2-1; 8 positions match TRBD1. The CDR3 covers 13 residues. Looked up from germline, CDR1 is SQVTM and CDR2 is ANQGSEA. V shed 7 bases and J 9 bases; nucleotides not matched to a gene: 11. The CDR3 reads CSATIQGAGEQFF. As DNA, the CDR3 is TGCAGCGCAACCATCCAGGGGGCTGGTGAGCAGTTCTTC.

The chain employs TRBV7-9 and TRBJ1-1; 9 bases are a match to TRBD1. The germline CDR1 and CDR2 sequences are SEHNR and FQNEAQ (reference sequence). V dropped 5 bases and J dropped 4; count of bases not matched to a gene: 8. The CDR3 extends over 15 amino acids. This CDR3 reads CASSTWTGAGTEAFF. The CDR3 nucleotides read TGTGCCAGCAGCACCTGGACAGGGGCGGGCACTGAAGCTTTCTTT.

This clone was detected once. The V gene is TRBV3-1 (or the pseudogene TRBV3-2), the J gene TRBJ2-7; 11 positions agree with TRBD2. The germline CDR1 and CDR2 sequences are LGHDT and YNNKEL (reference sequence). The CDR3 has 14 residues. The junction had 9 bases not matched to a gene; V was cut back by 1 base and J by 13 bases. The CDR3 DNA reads TGTGCCAGCAGCCAAGGCCCCGCCGGGACTAGCGGCTACTTC. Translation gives CASSQGPAGTSGYF.

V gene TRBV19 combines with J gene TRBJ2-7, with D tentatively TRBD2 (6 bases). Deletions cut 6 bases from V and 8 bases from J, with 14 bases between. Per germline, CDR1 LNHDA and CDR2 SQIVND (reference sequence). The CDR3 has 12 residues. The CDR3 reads CASSGTPLKQYF. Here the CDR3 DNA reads TGTGCCAGTAGCGGGACTCCGCTCAAGCAGTACTTC. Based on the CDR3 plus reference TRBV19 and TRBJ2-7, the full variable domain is DGGITQSPKYLFRKEGQNVTLSCEQNLNHDAMYWYRQDPGQGLRLIYYSQIVNDFQKGDIAEGYSVSREKKESFPLTVTSAQKNPTAFYLCASSGTPLKQYFGPGTRLTVT.

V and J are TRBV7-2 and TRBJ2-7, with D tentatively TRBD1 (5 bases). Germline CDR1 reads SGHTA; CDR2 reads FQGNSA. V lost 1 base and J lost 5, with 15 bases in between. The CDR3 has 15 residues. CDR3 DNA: TGTGCCAGCAGCTTAGACGGATCGGAAGGGGACGAGCAGTACTTC. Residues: CASSLDGSEGDEQYF.

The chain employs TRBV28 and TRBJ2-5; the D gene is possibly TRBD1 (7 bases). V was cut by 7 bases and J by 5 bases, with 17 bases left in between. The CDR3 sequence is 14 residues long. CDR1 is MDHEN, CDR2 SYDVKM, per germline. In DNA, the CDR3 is TGTGCCAGCATATGGCAGGGGGGTAGGGAGACCCAGTACTTC. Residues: CASIWQGGRETQYF.

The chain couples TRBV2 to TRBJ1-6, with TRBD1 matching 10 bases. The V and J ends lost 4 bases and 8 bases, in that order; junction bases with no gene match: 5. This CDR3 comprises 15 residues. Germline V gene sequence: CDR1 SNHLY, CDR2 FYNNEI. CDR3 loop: CASSGDRGLHSPLHF. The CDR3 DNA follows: TGTGCCAGCAGTGGCGACAGGGGGCTACATTCACCCCTCCACTTT.

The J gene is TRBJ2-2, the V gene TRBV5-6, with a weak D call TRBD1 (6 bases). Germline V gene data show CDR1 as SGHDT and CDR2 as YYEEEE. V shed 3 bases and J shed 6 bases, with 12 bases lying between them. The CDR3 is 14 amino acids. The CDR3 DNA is TGTGCCAGCAGCTCGGGACACTCACCCGGGGAGCTGTTTTTT. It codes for CASSSGHSPGELFF. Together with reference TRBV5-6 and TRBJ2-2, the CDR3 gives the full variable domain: DAGVTQSPTHLIKTRGQQVTLRCSPKSGHDTVSWYQQALGQGPQFIFQYYEEEERQRGNFPDRFSGHQFPNYSSELNVNALLLGDSALYLCASSSGHSPGELFFGEGSRLTVL.

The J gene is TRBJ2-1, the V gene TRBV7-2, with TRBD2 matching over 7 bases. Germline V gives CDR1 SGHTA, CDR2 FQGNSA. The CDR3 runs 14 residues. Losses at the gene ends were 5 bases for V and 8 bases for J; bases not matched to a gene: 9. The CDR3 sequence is CASSPAGTSHEQFF. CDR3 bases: TGTGCCAGCAGCCCAGCGGGGACCTCCCATGAGCAGTTCTTC. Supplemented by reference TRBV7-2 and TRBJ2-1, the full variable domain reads GAGVSQSPSNKVTEKGKDVELRCDPISGHTALYWYRQSLGQGLEFLIYFQGNSAPDKSGLPSDRFSAERTGGSVSTLTIQRTQQEDSAVYLCASSPAGTSHEQFFGPGTRLTVL.

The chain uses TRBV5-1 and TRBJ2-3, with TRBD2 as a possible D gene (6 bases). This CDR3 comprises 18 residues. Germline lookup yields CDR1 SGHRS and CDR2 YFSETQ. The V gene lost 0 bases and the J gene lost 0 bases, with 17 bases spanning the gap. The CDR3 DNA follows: TGCGCCAGCAGCTTGGAGGGCCGGGGGAGCCCTAGCACAGATACGCAGTATTTT. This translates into CASSLEGRGSPSTDTQYF.